This T cell receptor (beta chain) derives from a study of cytomegalovirus exposure and HLA in healthy donors. Study results and caveats: A later analysis reportedly identified an Asian-associated ancestry cluster as carrying fewer N-insertions than the roughly 720-donor mean. The HLA-A and HLA-B alleles of most subjects were reportedly predicted accurately from TCR beta sequences.

As to this clone: Its target is not known.

This CDR3 is built from 14 residues. In germline, CDR1 is MNHEY, CDR2 SMNVEV (reference sequence). The ends were cut back, 4 bases at V and 3 bases at J, with 12 bases in the middle. It was with 60 Vbeta and 13 Jbeta primers that the PCR ran. Profiled with immunoSEQ multiplex PCR; TCRdb holds only in-frame clones, not every one. The sample has over 150,000 clones; about 77% are singletons. This clonotype was obtained from a young man in good health and CMV-seropositive. This rearrangement joins TRBV27 to TRBJ1-1; D not certain. Sequenced input: PBMCs. CDR3 sequence (DNA): TGTGCCAGCAGTTCCCTCCAGTCATACACTGAAGCTTTCTTT. Its protein product is CASSSLQSYTEAFF.